A selection of T cell receptor beta chains follows, all from one sample in a study of regulatory T cells in long-lasting Graves disease. TCRdb re-derived calls from the multiplex PCR reads in MiXCR, one entry per CDR3 protein. The table has under 450,000 distinct CDR3 sequences, 15% to 20% seen once. These data also featured in a second study, about T cells in Graves' hyperthyroidism and ophthalmopathy.

The sequencing here drew on peripheral blood mononuclear cells (PBMCs), taken at new diagnosis, from a patient treated with antithyroid drugs. The receptors here all came from a woman aged 18 to 35 with Graves disease. Each CDR3 is given without its conserved first and last residue. Fields, in order: J gene, V gene, CDR3 protein.

TRBJ2-7,TRBV28,ASTLTVGDSPYEQY
TRBJ1-1,TRBV19,ASSRRTAIMNTEAF
TRBJ2-3,TRBV7-2,ASSWGGLAGGGTDTQY
TRBJ2-7,TRBV20-1,SALGLAGARLDEQY
TRBJ2-5,TRBV20-1,SASYREGTQY
TRBJ2-7,TRBV5-6,ASSLGRGKEQY
TRBJ2-7,TRBV9,ASSPRQGNIYEQY
TRBJ1-1,TRBV30,AWSSRPGRNAEAF
TRBJ2-1,TRBV18,ASSRGQATYNEQF
TRBJ2-7,TRBV28,ASSLPPGQGNEQY
TRBJ1-1,TRBV28,ASSEITSGGGLLGGTEAF
TRBJ1-5,TRBV6-1,ASSSQVNSNQPQH
TRBJ2-3,TRBV24-1,ATSDLRGTDTQY